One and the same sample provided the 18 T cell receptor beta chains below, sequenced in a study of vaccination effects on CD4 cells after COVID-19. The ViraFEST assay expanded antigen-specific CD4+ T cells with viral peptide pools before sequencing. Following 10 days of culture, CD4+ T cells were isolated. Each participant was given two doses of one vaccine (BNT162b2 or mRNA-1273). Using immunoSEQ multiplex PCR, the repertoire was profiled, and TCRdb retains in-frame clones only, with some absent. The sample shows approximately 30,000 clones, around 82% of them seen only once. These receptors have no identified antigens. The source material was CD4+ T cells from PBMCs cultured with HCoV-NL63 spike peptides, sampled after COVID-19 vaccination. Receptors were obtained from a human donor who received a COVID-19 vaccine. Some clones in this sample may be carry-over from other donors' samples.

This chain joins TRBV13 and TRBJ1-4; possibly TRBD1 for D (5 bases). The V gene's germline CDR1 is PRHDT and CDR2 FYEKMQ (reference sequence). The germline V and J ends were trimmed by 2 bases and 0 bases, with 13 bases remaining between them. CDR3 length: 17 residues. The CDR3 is CASSLRDRGATNEKLFF. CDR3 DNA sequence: TGTGCCAGCAGCTTACGGGACCGAGGAGCAACTAATGAAAAACTGTTTTTT.

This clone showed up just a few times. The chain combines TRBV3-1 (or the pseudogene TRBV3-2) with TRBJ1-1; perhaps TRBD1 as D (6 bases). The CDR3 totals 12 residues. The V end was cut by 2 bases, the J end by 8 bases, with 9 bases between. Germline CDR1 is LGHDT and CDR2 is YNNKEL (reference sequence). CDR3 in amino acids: CASSQSGAEAFF. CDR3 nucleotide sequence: TGTGCCAGCAGCCAATCGGGGGCAGAAGCTTTCTTT.

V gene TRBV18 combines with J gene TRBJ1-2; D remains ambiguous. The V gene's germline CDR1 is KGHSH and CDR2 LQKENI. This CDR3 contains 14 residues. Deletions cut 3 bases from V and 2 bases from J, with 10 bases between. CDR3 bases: TGTGCCAGCTCACCTTCGAGTGGGAACTATGGCTACACCTTC. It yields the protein CASSPSSGNYGYTF.

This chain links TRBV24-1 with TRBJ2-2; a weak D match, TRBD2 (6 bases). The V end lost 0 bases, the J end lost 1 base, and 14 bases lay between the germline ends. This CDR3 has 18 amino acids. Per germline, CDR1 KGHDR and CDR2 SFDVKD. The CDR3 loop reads CATSDLSLGAGNTGELFF. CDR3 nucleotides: TGTGCCACCAGTGATTTGTCCCTGGGAGCGGGGAACACCGGGGAGCTGTTTTTT.

The CDR3 DNA reads as TGTGCCAGCAGCTTAGCCCAGGGTGTTCGGAATTCACCCCTCCACTTT. This codes for CASSLAQGVRNSPLHF. J is TRBJ1-6 and V is TRBV7-2, with D perhaps TRBD1 (5 bases). V lost 0 bases, J lost 7 bases, and 13 bases lay in between. CDR1 and CDR2 (germline): SGHTA, FQGNSA. The CDR3 consists of 16 residues.

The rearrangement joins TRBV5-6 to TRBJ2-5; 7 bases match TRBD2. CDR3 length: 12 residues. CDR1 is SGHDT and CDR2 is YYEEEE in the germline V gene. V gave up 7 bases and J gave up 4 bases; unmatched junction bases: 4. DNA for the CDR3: TGTGCCAGCCGACTAGCAGGAGAGACCCAGTACTTC. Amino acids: CASRLAGETQYF.

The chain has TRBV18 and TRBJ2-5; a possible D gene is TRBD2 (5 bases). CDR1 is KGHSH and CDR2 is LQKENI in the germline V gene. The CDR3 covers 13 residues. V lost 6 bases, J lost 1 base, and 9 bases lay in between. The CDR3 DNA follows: TGTGCCAGCTCCCTAGGGAGCCAAGAGACCCAGTACTTC. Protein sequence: CASSLGSQETQYF.

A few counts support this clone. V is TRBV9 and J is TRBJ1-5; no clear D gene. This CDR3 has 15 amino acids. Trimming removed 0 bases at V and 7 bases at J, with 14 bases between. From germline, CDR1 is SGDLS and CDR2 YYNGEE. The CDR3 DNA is TGTGCCAGCAGCGTAGATCCGGGAAGAGGGCAGCCCCAGCATTTT. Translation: CASSVDPGRGQPQHF.

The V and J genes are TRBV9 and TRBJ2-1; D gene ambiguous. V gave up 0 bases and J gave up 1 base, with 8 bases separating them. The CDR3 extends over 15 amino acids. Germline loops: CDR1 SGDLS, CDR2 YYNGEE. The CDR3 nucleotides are TGTGCCAGCAGCGTAGAAACGCTTTCCTACAATGAGCAGTTCTTC. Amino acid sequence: CASSVETLSYNEQFF.

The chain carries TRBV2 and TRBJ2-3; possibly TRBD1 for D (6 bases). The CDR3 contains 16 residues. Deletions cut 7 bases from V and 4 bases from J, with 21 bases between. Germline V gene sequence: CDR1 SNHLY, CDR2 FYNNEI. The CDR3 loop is CASTSGQGRASDTQYF. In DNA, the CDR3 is TGTGCCAGCACCTCCGGGCAGGGGCGGGCTTCAGATACGCAGTATTTT.

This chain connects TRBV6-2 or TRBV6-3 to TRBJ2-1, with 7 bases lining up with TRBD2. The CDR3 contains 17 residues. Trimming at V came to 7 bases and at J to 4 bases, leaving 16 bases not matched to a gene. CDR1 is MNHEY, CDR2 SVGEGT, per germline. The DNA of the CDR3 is TGTGCCAGCAACCCCCGGGTGGGATCGGGGGGATACAATGAGCAGTTCTTC. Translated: CASNPRVGSGGYNEQFF.

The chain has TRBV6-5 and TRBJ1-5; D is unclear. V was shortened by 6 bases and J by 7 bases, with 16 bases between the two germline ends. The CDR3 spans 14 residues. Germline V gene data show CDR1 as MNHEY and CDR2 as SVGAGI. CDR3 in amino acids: CASSRLEGGQPQHF. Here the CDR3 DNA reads TGTGCCAGCAGCCGACTGGAGGGCGGGCAGCCCCAGCATTTT.

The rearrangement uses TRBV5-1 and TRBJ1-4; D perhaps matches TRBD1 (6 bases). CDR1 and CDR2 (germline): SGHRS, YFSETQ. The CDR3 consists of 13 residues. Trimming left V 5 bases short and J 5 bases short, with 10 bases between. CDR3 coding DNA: TGCGCCAGCAGAGAGGGGGGCAATGAAAAACTGTTTTTT. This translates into CASREGGNEKLFF.

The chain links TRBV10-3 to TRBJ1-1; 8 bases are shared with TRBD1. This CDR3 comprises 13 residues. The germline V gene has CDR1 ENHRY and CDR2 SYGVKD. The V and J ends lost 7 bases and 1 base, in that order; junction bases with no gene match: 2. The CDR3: CAIKGTGNTEAFF. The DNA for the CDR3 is TGTGCCATCAAGGGGACAGGGAACACTGAAGCTTTCTTT.

CDR3 amino acids: CASSQMLTSEQFF. The CDR3 DNA follows: TGTGCCAGCAGCCAAATGTTAACCAGTGAGCAGTTCTTC. The chain recombines TRBV3-1 (or the pseudogene TRBV3-2) with TRBJ2-1; D is unclear. The V end lost 2 bases, the J end lost 9 bases, and 11 bases lay between the germline ends. The CDR3 runs to 13 residues. Germline V CDR1 and CDR2: LGHDT, YNNKEL (reference sequence).

The CDR3 spells CASSPQGRNSPLHF. CDR3 DNA: TGTGCCAGCAGCCCCCAGGGGAGAAATTCACCCCTCCACTTT. V and J are TRBV3-1 (or the pseudogene TRBV3-2) and TRBJ1-6, with D maybe TRBD1 (6 bases). The CDR3 covers 14 residues. V was pared by 4 bases and J by 7 bases, with 11 bases between. CDR1 is LGHDT and CDR2 is YNNKEL in the germline V gene (reference sequence).

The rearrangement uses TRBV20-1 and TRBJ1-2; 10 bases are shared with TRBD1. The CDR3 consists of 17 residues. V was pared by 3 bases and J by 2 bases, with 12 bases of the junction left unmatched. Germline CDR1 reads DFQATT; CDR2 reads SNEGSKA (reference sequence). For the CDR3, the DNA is TGCAGTGCTAGTAAGTCCGGGACAGGGGCCTCCAACTATGGCTACACCTTC. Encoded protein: CSASKSGTGASNYGYTF.

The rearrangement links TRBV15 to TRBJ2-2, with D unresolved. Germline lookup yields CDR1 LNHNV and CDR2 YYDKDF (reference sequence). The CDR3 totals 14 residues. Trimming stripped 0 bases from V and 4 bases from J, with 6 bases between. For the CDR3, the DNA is TGTGCCACCAGCAGAGATCGGAGCACCGGGGAGCTGTTTTTT. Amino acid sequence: CATSRDRSTGELFF. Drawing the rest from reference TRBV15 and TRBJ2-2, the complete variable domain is DAMVIQNPRYQVTQFGKPVTLSCSQTLNHNVMYWYQQKSSQAPKLLFHYYDKDFNNEADTPDNFQSRRPNTSFCFLDIRSPGLGDTAMYLCATSRDRSTGELFFGEGSRLTVL.